The 6 T cell receptor beta chains listed next were all sequenced from one sample in a study of long-term antiretroviral therapy in people with HIV. It was version v3.0 of the immunoSEQ assay that was run at survey level. The protocol was immunoSEQ multiplex PCR, while the TCRdb copy is restricted to in-frame clones and leaves out a portion. The table shows 20,000 to 25,000 clones, with approximately 82% occurring only once. Sequencing was performed on unsorted PBMCs, taken 0.2 years after starting antiretroviral therapy. The receptor set was obtained from a woman aged 25-40 years with HIV.

The chain uses TRBV11-2 and TRBJ1-6; no firm D call. The V gene lost 3 bases and the J gene lost 7 bases, with 13 bases spanning the gap. The CDR3 sequence is 15 residues long. CDR1 SGHAT and CDR2 FQNNGV come from the germline V gene. The CDR3 DNA reads as TGTGCCAGCAGCTTTAACGCACTCGGGAATTCACCCCTCCACTTT. Translation: CASSFNALGNSPLHF. The full variable domain, completed using reference TRBV11-2 and TRBJ1-6, is EAGVAQSPRYKIIEKRQSVAFWCNPISGHATLYWYQQILGQGPKLLIQFQNNGVVDDSQLPKDRFSAERLKGVDSTLKIQPAKLEDSAVYLCASSFNALGNSPLHFGNGTRLTVT.

The chain is built from TRBV6-6 and TRBJ2-2; 9 bases line up with TRBD1. CDR3 length equals 16 residues. V shed 2 bases and J 4 bases; nucleotides not matched to a gene: 5. Per the germline V gene, CDR1 is MNHNY and CDR2 is SVGAGI (reference sequence). The CDR3 loop is CASSYKATGGTGELFF. The CDR3 nucleotides are TGTGCCAGCAGTTACAAGGCGACAGGGGGCACCGGGGAGCTGTTTTTT.

The chain uses TRBV28 and TRBJ2-3, with D unclear. The CDR3 contains 13 residues. Trimming removed 3 bases from V and 1 base from J, with 5 bases in between. The germline gives CDR1 MDHEN, CDR2 SYDVKM. CDR3: CASSLAGTDTQYF. The CDR3 bases are TGTGCCAGCAGTTTGGCGGGCACAGATACGCAGTATTTT.

The rearrangement links TRBV6-5 to TRBJ1-5; maybe TRBD1 (5 bases). The CDR3 is made up of 13 amino acids. Per germline, CDR1 MNHEY and CDR2 SVGAGI. V gave up 2 bases and J gave up 3 bases, with 5 bases separating them. The CDR3 DNA sequence: TGTGCCAGCAGTTACGGGGCCAATCAGCCCCAGCATTTT. Protein product: CASSYGANQPQHF.

The chain joins TRBV5-1 to TRBJ2-7; 7 bases align to TRBD1. The germline V gene has CDR1 SGHRS and CDR2 YFSETQ. CDR3 size: 19 residues. V shed 6 bases and J 0 bases; nucleotides not matched to a gene: 21. CDR3 nucleotide sequence: TGCGCCAGCAACCCAAACCTTTATACAGGGGCCTCGAGCTCCTACGAGCAGTACGTC. Protein product: CASNPNLYTGASSSYEQYV.

J is TRBJ2-2 and V is TRBV25-1; TRBD2 agrees at 9 bases. V dropped 3 bases and J dropped 3; count of bases not matched to a gene: 11. CDR1 MGHDK and CDR2 SYGVNS come from the germline V gene. This CDR3 region has 18 residues. The chain's CDR3 is CASSDGPARGRDTGELFF. The CDR3 region has the DNA TGTGCCAGCAGTGATGGACCCGCCCGCGGGAGGGACACCGGGGAGCTGTTTTTT.